A single sample is the source of the 24 T cell receptor beta chains below, sequenced in a study of shared clonotypes between healthy human individuals. Profiling relied on immunoSEQ multiplex PCR, and the TCRdb table lists in-frame clones only, not all of them. The sample shows about 2.3 million clones, approximately 90% of them seen only once. Sequencing used naive CD4+ T cells from PBMCs. Subset of the sample: CD45RA+ positively selected. These receptor sequences come from a man aged 18 to 35 in good health. Some clones in this sample may be carry-over from other donors' samples.

The chain carries TRBV5-4 and TRBJ2-5; D perhaps matches TRBD2 (6 bases). V was pared by 4 bases and J by 1 base, with 11 bases between. The length of the CDR3 is 14 residues. Germline CDR1 is SGHNT and CDR2 is YYREEE (reference sequence). The CDR3 coding sequence is TGTGCCAGCAGCGGCATTAGCGGCCAAGAGACCCAGTACTTC. Encoded protein: CASSGISGQETQYF.

The chain employs TRBV10-3 and TRBJ1-5; weak D call: TRBD1 (5 bases). The CDR3 contains 14 residues. CDR1 is ENHRY and CDR2 is SYGVKD in the germline V gene. With 6 bases removed from V and 5 bases from J, the gap between germline ends came to 14 bases. In DNA form, the CDR3 reads TGTGCCATCAGCCCACAGGTTGGGGATCAGCCCCAGCATTTT. This codes for CAISPQVGDQPQHF.

The V call is TRBV5-1, the J call TRBJ2-1; D possibly corresponds to TRBD1 (5 bases). Germline V gene sequence: CDR1 SGHRS, CDR2 YFSETQ. The length of the CDR3 is 14 residues. The germline V and J ends were trimmed by 2 bases and 7 bases, with 13 bases remaining between them. The CDR3 loop reads CASSFSAGSNEQFF. The DNA for the CDR3 is TGCGCCAGCAGCTTTTCGGCAGGGTCGAATGAGCAGTTCTTC. Combining the CDR3 with reference TRBV5-1 and TRBJ2-1 gives the whole variable domain KAGVTQTPRYLIKTRGQQVTLSCSPISGHRSVSWYQQTPGQGLQFLFEYFSETQRNKGNFPGRFSGRQFSNSRSEMNVSTLELGDSALYLCASSFSAGSNEQFFGPGTRLTVL.

The V call is TRBV28, the J call TRBJ1-2, with TRBD1 matching over 7 bases. The CDR3 length is 16 residues. Trimming removed 3 bases from V and 6 bases from J; junction bases left unmatched: 13. In germline, CDR1 is MDHEN, CDR2 SYDVKM. The CDR3 region is CASSFLKGGAVNGYTF. In DNA, the CDR3 is TGTGCCAGCAGTTTTTTGAAAGGGGGCGCGGTTAATGGCTACACCTTC.

In DNA, the CDR3 is TGTGCCAGCAGCCCCCATAGAGATACGCAGTATTTT. It specifies CASSPHRDTQYF. The J gene is TRBJ2-3, the V gene TRBV7-8; D not certain. CDR3 length: 12 amino acids. V was shortened by 5 bases and J by 5 bases, with 8 bases between the two germline ends. The germline gives CDR1 SGHVS, CDR2 FQNEAQ.

This chain links TRBV18 with TRBJ1-2; D possibly corresponds to TRBD1 (6 bases). V gave up 6 bases and J gave up 7 bases, with 24 bases separating them. The CDR3 consists of 16 residues. From germline, CDR1 is KGHSH and CDR2 LQKENI. The CDR3 DNA sequence: TGTGCCAGCTCCGGGTCTGAACGAAGGGGGGAAGGTGGCTACACCTTC. It translates to CASSGSERRGEGGYTF.

The rearrangement links TRBV28 to TRBJ1-5, with TRBD1 matching 9 bases. The trim removed 5 bases at V and 9 bases at J, leaving 8 bases unmatched. The CDR3 sequence is 14 residues long. Germline lookup yields CDR1 MDHEN and CDR2 SYDVKM. The CDR3 spells CASSPRQGVRPQHF. CDR3 nucleotide sequence: TGTGCCAGCAGTCCACGACAGGGGGTGCGGCCCCAGCATTTT.

This rearrangement joins TRBV4-1 to TRBJ2-3; 8 positions match TRBD2. Germline values: CDR1 MGHRA, CDR2 YSYEKL. The V segment lost 1 base and the J segment 1 base; nucleotides outside the gene matches: 7. The CDR3 extends over 17 amino acids. For the CDR3, the DNA is TGCGCCAGCAGCCAAGCCCCCCCGCGGGAGGGCACAGATACGCAGTATTTT. It translates to CASSQAPPREGTDTQYF.

The chain combines TRBV18 with TRBJ2-3; 7 bases match TRBD1. V shed 1 base and J 6 bases; nucleotides not matched to a gene: 4. Germline assignment: CDR1 KGHSH and CDR2 LQKENI. The CDR3 contains 14 residues. The CDR3 loop is CASSPQGASDTQYF. The CDR3 nucleotides are TGTGCCAGCTCACCACAGGGGGCGAGTGATACGCAGTATTTT.

The rearrangement joins TRBV6-5 to TRBJ2-5; D gene uncertain. Germline V gene data show CDR1 as MNHEY and CDR2 as SVGAGI. Trimming removed 9 bases from V and 2 bases from J, with 16 bases in between. This CDR3 has 14 amino acids. The chain's CDR3 is CASRNSWQQETQYF. The CDR3 DNA reads TGTGCCAGTAGAAATAGCTGGCAACAAGAGACCCAGTACTTC.

The gene calls are TRBV19 and TRBJ2-2, with D perhaps matching TRBD2 (6 bases). This CDR3 has 12 residues. CDR1 and CDR2 from the germline V gene are LNHDA and SQIVND (reference sequence). V lost 8 bases and J 6 bases, leaving 10 bases between the germline ends. CDR3: CASRWRAGELFF. The CDR3 DNA reads as TGTGCCAGTCGCTGGAGGGCCGGGGAGCTGTTTTTT.

Written as DNA, the CDR3 is TGCGCCAGCAGTCAATCGAGCGGGAGCCATGAAAAACTGTTTTTT. Protein sequence: CASSQSSGSHEKLFF. The chain uses TRBV23-1 and TRBJ1-4; no clear D. TRBV23-1 is recorded as an ORF, its role being uncertain. This CDR3 is built from 15 residues. Trimming removed 0 bases from V and 6 bases from J, with 11 bases in between.

The chain combines TRBV15 with TRBJ1-1; D gene uncertain. Trimming cost V 1 base and J 6 bases, with 3 bases left between them. CDR3 length: 11 amino acids. CDR1 is LNHNV and CDR2 is YYDKDF in the germline V gene (reference sequence). The CDR3 reads CATSRGAEAFF. DNA of the CDR3: TGTGCCACCAGCAGAGGGGCTGAAGCTTTCTTT.

The rearrangement joins TRBV18 to TRBJ1-2; D not resolved. The CDR3 totals 13 residues. Germline-derived CDR1 and CDR2 are KGHSH and LQKENI. Trimming cost V 4 bases and J 4 bases, with 10 bases left between them. DNA of the CDR3: TGTGCCAGCTCACTCGGGCCCTTCTATGGCTACACCTTC. Amino acids: CASSLGPFYGYTF.

To note about this clone: The sample contains more than one DNA sequence encoding this CDR3. This chain connects TRBV7-9 to TRBJ1-5, with D perhaps matching TRBD1 (6 bases). This CDR3 has 15 residues. Trimming took off 5 bases at V and 2 bases at J, with 13 bases between the two ends. Germline CDR1 reads SEHNR; CDR2 reads FQNEAQ (reference sequence). CDR3 DNA: TGTGCCAGCAGCCCCCGGGGGGGCGGCAATCAGCCCCAGCATTTT. It codes for CASSPRGGGNQPQHF.

The chain carries TRBV7-3 and TRBJ2-1; no clear D gene. The CDR3 is 16 residues long. The germline V gene has CDR1 SGHTA and CDR2 FQGTGA. The germline V and J ends were trimmed by 1 base and 7 bases, with 17 bases remaining between them. Written as DNA, the CDR3 is TGTGCCAGCAGCTTAATGGTTCAGGTAGCCGTAAATGAGCAGTTCTTC. As protein: CASSLMVQVAVNEQFF.

J is TRBJ1-1 and V is TRBV28, with 7 bases aligning to TRBD1. With 6 bases clipped from V and 1 base from J, the junction kept 2 bases outside the gene matches. The V gene's germline CDR1 is MDHEN and CDR2 SYDVKM. The CDR3 extends over 13 amino acids. CDR3 coding DNA: TGTGCCAGCAGCGGACAGGAGAACACTGAAGCTTTCTTT. Translated: CASSGQENTEAFF.

The V and J genes are TRBV28 and TRBJ1-5; no reliable D call. Deletions cut 3 bases from V and 7 bases from J, with 13 bases between. Germline CDR1 reads MDHEN; CDR2 reads SYDVKM. The CDR3 covers 14 residues. This CDR3 is CASSFPGHGQPQHF. CDR3 DNA: TGTGCCAGCAGTTTTCCAGGTCATGGACAGCCCCAGCATTTT.

V usage is TRBV11-2 and J usage is TRBJ2-7, with 11 bases aligning to TRBD2. This CDR3 is 15 amino acids long. The germline V gene encodes CDR1 SGHAT and CDR2 FQNNGV. V gave up 1 base and J gave up 2 bases; unmatched junction bases: 1. CDR3 region: CASSLVGLAAYEQYF. As DNA, the CDR3 is TGTGCCAGCAGCTTAGTGGGACTAGCGGCCTACGAGCAGTACTTC.

V usage is TRBV9 and J usage is TRBJ2-2; TRBD1 matches 9 bases. Looked up from germline, CDR1 is SGDLS and CDR2 is YYNGEE. J gave up 7 bases and V 4 bases, and 8 bases lay outside the gene matches. This CDR3 has 15 residues. The DNA for the CDR3 is TGTGCCAGCAGCTTGAGGACAGGGGCGGGCGGGGAGCTGTTTTTT. Its protein product is CASSLRTGAGGELFF.

As DNA, the CDR3 is TGCAGCGTTAGGGGGGGTTTGACCGAGACCCAGTACTTC. The encoded protein is CSVRGGLTETQYF. V usage is TRBV29-1 and J usage is TRBJ2-5; TRBD2 is a possible D gene (7 bases). This CDR3 is 13 amino acids long. CDR1 is SQVTM, CDR2 ANQGSEA, per germline. Trimming removed 5 bases from V and 5 bases from J, with 15 bases in between.

CDR3 loop: CASSESGLTSREQFF. The CDR3 DNA follows: TGCGCCAGCAGTGAGTCTGGACTTACGAGCCGGGAGCAGTTCTTC. This chain joins TRBV10-1 and TRBJ2-1, with a tentative D call TRBD2 (5 bases). The CDR3 runs 15 residues. From germline, CDR1 is WNHNN and CDR2 SYGVQD (reference sequence). Trimming removed 0 bases from V and 10 bases from J, with 16 bases in between.

V is TRBV28 and J is TRBJ1-1, with unresolved D. Trimming removed 7 bases at V and 6 bases at J, with 12 bases between. Germline V gene lookup returns CDR1 MDHEN and CDR2 SYDVKM. The CDR3 contains 12 residues. The chain's CDR3 is CASTGVVAEAFF. The CDR3, as DNA: TGTGCCAGCACCGGGGTGGTGGCTGAAGCTTTCTTT.

The CDR3 region has the DNA TGTGCCAGTAGTATCGGGTGGGAGCAGTACTTC. As protein: CASSIGWEQYF. This chain joins TRBV19 and TRBJ2-7; D call uncertain. Germline CDR1 LNHDA, CDR2 SQIVND (reference sequence). Trimming removed 3 bases from V and 7 bases from J, with 7 bases in between. This CDR3 is built from 11 residues.